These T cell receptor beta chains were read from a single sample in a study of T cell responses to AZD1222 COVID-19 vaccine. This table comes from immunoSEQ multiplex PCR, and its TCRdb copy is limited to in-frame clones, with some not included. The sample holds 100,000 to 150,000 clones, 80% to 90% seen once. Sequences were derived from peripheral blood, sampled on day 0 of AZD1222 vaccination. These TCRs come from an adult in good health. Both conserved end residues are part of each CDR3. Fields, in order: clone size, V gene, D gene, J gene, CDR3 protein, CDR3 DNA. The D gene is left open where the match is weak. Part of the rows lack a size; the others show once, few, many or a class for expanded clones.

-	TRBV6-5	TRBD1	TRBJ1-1	CASSYAGTGGTEAFF	TGTGCCAGCAGTTACGCCGGGACAGGGGGGACTGAAGCTTTCTTT
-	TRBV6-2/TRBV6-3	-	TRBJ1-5	CASSYRDQPQHF	TGTGCCAGCAGTTATAGAGACCAGCCCCAGCATTTT
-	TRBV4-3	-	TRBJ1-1	CASSQRTDTEAFF	TGCGCCAGCAGCCAACGCACTGACACTGAAGCTTTCTTT
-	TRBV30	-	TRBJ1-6	CAWSGTTNSPLHF	TGTGCCTGGAGCGGAACTACTAATTCACCCCTCCACTTT
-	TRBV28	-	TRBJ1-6	CASSSGDSPLHF	TGTGCCAGCAGTTCCGGTGATTCACCCCTCCACTTT
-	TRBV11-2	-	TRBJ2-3	CASSLDRTVLSTDTQYF	TGTGCCAGCAGCTTAGATCGGACAGTCCTCAGCACAGATACGCAGTATTTT
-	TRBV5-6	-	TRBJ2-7	CASSSDRPFIKQYF	TGTGCCAGCAGCTCAGACAGGCCTTTTATCAAGCAGTACTTC
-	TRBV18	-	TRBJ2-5	CASSPRPDKETQYF	TGTGCCAGCTCACCACGACCCGACAAAGAGACCCAGTACTTC
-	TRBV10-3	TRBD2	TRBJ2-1	CAIMASGGYNEQFF	TGTGCCATCATGGCTAGCGGGGGATACAATGAGCAGTTCTTC
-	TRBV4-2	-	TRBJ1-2	CASSQLALNYGYTF	TGTGCCAGCAGCCAATTGGCCCTAAACTATGGCTACACCTTC
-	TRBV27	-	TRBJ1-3	CASGLDENTIYF	TGTGCCAGCGGGCTCGATGAAAACACCATATATTTT
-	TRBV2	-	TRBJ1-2	CASSELNYGYTF	TGTGCCAGCAGTGAATTGAACTATGGCTACACCTTC
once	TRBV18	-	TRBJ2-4	CASSRGPRGNIQYF	TGTGCCAGCTCACGAGGACCCCGTGGAAACATTCAGTACTTC
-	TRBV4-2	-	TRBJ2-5	CASSQERQIQETQYF	TGTGCCAGCAGCCAAGAGCGGCAGATTCAAGAGACCCAGTACTTC